This T cell receptor (beta chain) was documented in a study of blood T cells in healthy people across ages. Study-wide context: Using template switching, researchers captured about one barcoded beta molecule for each two T cells.

Sample-barcoded 5' priming and a J-beta primer mix drove a second PCR of about 7 to 12 cycles. TCRdb redid the calling of the 5' RACE reads with MiXCR, one entry per CDR3 protein. The repertoire holds about 730,000 distinct CDR3 sequences, 43% seen once, with 20% to 25% in the top ten. The CDR3 covers 13 residues. V lost 6 bases to trimming and J lost 7 bases; unmatched junction nucleotides: 8. Germline V gene data show CDR1 as SGHTA and CDR2 as FQGNSA. This clonotype was counted many times. V usage is TRBV7-2 and J usage is TRBJ2-5; 7 bases align to TRBD2. The sequence came from a woman aged 60-75 years in good health. The sample was blood. The CDR3 coding sequence is TGTGCCAGCAGTTCCGGACTAGAAGGGACCCAGTACTTC. Its protein product is CASSSGLEGTQYF. The full variable domain, its missing parts supplied by reference TRBV7-2 and TRBJ2-5, is GAGVSQSPSNKVTEKGKDVELRCDPISGHTALYWYRQSLGQGLEFLIYFQGNSAPDKSGLPSDRFSAERTGGSVSTLTIQRTQQEDSAVYLCASSSGLEGTQYFGPGTRLLVL.